This T cell receptor (beta chain) originates from a study of tumor and adjacent non-tumor tissue in lung cancer. About the study: The patients, 10 men and 5 women, were about 30 to 85 with stage I to III disease.

The study's findings and limits: Significantly higher TCR diversity was found in tumor than normal lung. In normal lung, the top 100 clones were significantly more dominant than in tumor.

CDR3 length: 13 residues. This sample's RNA came from whole unsorted tissue. The library came from three nested PCR rounds adapted from ARM-PCR protocols. TCRdb reprocessed the multiplex PCR reads with MiXCR, giving one entry per CDR3 protein. The sample yields more than 95,000 distinct CDR3 sequences, around three fifths seen once. Concerning this clonotype: The target antigen is unknown. Germline and junction disagree at one end, which may indicate a read error.

The clonotype originates from a man in his thirties or forties with non-small cell lung cancer. This sequence joins TRBV12-3 or TRBV12-4 and TRBJ2-7; D is unclear. Sample: lung tumor tissue. CDR3 DNA sequence: TGTGCCAGCAGTTTTTCCGGTGCGGACGAGCAATACTTC. Its translation is CASSFSGADEQYF.